The T cell receptor beta chain described here comes from a study of T cell responses to AZD1222 COVID-19 vaccine. Study information: Pooled together were second doses at about 4 or about 12 weeks.

Comment on this clone: The target antigen is unknown.

The germline CDR1 and CDR2 sequences are MNHEY and SVGEGT. The CDR3 consists of 18 residues. V lost 2 bases, J lost 5 bases, and 8 bases stayed unmatched. Clones were sequenced by immunoSEQ multiplex PCR, and TCRdb holds only the in-frame ones, with some missing. Seen here are about 150,000 clones, around 89% observed once, and the top ten hold approximately 2.3%. The study's findings and limits: Dominant CD4 TCR responses targeted spike regions 160-218 and 743-854. Donors skewed white British and female; clonal diversity was possibly underestimated. Among those given AZD1222, only five or six were seropositive at baseline.

The sequence was collected from an adult in good health. The rearrangement uses TRBV6-2 or TRBV6-3 and TRBJ2-1; TRBD2 agrees at 14 bases. Specimen: peripheral blood, collected on day 0 of AZD1222 vaccination. CDR3 region: CASSYILGGLAGDNEQFF. As DNA, the CDR3 is TGTGCCAGCAGTTACATTTTAGGGGGACTAGCGGGAGACAATGAGCAGTTCTTC.